Listed here are 30 T cell receptor beta chains from one sample, sequenced in a study of T cell repertoires in cytomegalovirus infection. Via MiXCR, TCRdb re-called the reads, giving one row per CDR3 protein. Of about 47,000 distinct CDR3 sequences listed, around 21% are singletons. No antigen has been identified for these receptors. The sequencing used CD8+ T cells from cultured PBMCs, collected from culture after CMV antigen stimulation. The receptors here all came from a human donor in good health (CMV status not recorded). Some clones in this sample may be carry-over from other donors' samples.

This clonotype was seen many times. The V gene is TRBV24-1, the J gene TRBJ2-2; 9 bases are shared with TRBD2. This CDR3 comprises 16 residues. The germline V gene has CDR1 KGHDR and CDR2 SFDVKD. The junction had 7 bases not matched to a gene; V was cut back by 6 bases and J by 3 bases. CDR3 sequence reads: CATSHSGSSDTGELFF. The CDR3 DNA is TGTGCCACCAGTCATAGCGGGAGCAGCGACACCGGGGAGCTGTTTTTT.

This clonotype was seen a handful of times. The rearrangement links TRBV27 to TRBJ2-7, with D maybe TRBD1 (5 bases). The CDR3 consists of 14 residues. Per the germline V gene, CDR1 is MNHEY and CDR2 is SMNVEV (reference sequence). Trimming stripped 3 bases from V and 2 bases from J, with 11 bases between. CDR3 protein: CASSFGQGPYEQYF. CDR3 DNA sequence: TGTGCCAGCAGTTTCGGCCAGGGCCCCTACGAGCAGTACTTC.

Only a few counts were recorded for this clonotype. This chain uses TRBV7-8 with TRBJ2-7, with TRBD2 identical over 10 bases. The CDR3 length is 14 residues. The J segment lost 2 bases and the V segment lost 7 bases, leaving 5 bases of the junction unmatched. Germline-derived CDR1 and CDR2 are SGHVS and FQNEAQ. The CDR3 DNA is TGTGCCAGCAAACCAAGCGGGGGGGCCTACGAGCAGTACTTC. Its protein product is CASKPSGGAYEQYF.

A few counts support this clonotype. The chain links TRBV18 to TRBJ2-5; D is possibly TRBD1 (6 bases). Germline V CDR1 and CDR2: KGHSH, LQKENI. The CDR3 sequence is 15 residues long. Trimming removed 0 bases at V and 5 bases at J, with 13 bases between. The CDR3 nucleotides read TGTGCCAGCTCACCACCCAGGGGCCAGCGGGAGACCCAGTACTTC. Residues: CASSPPRGQRETQYF.

A few counts support this clonotype. The chain carries TRBV30 and TRBJ1-1, with 8 positions matching TRBD1. This CDR3 region has 13 residues. Germline assignment: CDR1 GTSNPN and CDR2 SVGIG (reference sequence). The ends lost 2 bases at V and 5 bases at J; junction bases unmatched: 4. The CDR3, as DNA: TGTGCCTGGAGTCCCACAGGGGGGACTGAAGCTTTCTTT. Protein: CAWSPTGGTEAFF. Looking up the rest from reference TRBV30 and TRBJ1-1 gives the full variable domain: SQTIHQWPATLVQPVGSPLSLECTVEGTSNPNLYWYRQAAGRGLQLLFYSVGIGQISSEVPQNLSASRPQDRQFILSSKKLLLSDSGFYLCAWSPTGGTEAFFGQGTRLTVV.

Remarks on this clonotype: This may stem from a read error, because a much larger clone lies one nucleotide away. The chain uses TRBV18 and TRBJ1-5; D gene unclear. Trimming took off 3 bases at V and 2 bases at J, with 11 bases between the two ends. The CDR3 is 15 residues long. Germline loops: CDR1 KGHSH, CDR2 LQKENI. The CDR3 nucleotides are TGTGCCAGCTCACCTGTGGAGAGGGGCAATCAGCCCCAGCATTTT. It specifies CASSPVERGNQPQHF. Combining the CDR3 with reference TRBV18 and TRBJ1-5 gives the whole variable domain NAGVMQNPRHLVRRRGQEARLRCSPMKGHSHVYWYRQLPEEGLKFMVYLQKENIIDESGMPKERFSAEFPKEGPSILRIQQVVRGDSAAYFCASSPVERGNQPQHFGDGTRLSIL.

This clonotype is judged medium-sized. The V gene is TRBV27, the J gene TRBJ1-5; no clear D gene. The CDR3 sequence is 15 residues long. Germline CDR1 reads MNHEY; CDR2 reads SMNVEV (reference sequence). Trimming took 0 bases from V and 3 from J, leaving 9 bases between them. The CDR3 sequence: CASSLSGVFNQPQHF. Here the CDR3 DNA reads TGTGCCAGCAGTTTATCGGGAGTCTTCAATCAGCCCCAGCATTTT.

The chain links TRBV4-3 to TRBJ2-6; D may be TRBD1 (6 bases). The CDR3 covers 22 residues. Trimming cost V 0 bases and J 3 bases, with 27 bases left between them. Germline CDR1 LGHNA, CDR2 YSLEER. DNA of the CDR3: TGCGCCAGCAGCCAAGATTTTTCTGTAGCAGGGGATTCCCTTTTTGGGGCCAACGTCCTGACTTTC. As protein: CASSQDFSVAGDSLFGANVLTF.

This sequence joins TRBV5-6 and TRBJ1-4; D not resolved. The CDR3 extends over 15 amino acids. V was cut by 3 bases and J by 3 bases, with 12 bases left in between. The germline CDR1 and CDR2 sequences are SGHDT and YYEEEE. The chain's CDR3 is CASSSLGPANEKLFF. The DNA of the CDR3 is TGTGCCAGCAGCTCACTAGGGCCTGCTAATGAAAAACTGTTTTTT.

This clonotype was seen ten or more times. The chain recombines TRBV7-2 with TRBJ2-1; 8 nucleotides align to TRBD2. Germline V gene sequence: CDR1 SGHTA, CDR2 FQGNSA. V dropped 1 base and J dropped 6; count of bases not matched to a gene: 17. CDR3 length: 19 residues. CDR3 nucleotides: TGTGCCAGCAGCTTAGATCTCGGGTCGTTGGTAGCGGGGCTCAATGAGCAGTTCTTC. This sequence encodes CASSLDLGSLVAGLNEQFF.

Many counts were recorded for this clonotype. This chain connects TRBV7-8 to TRBJ1-1, with TRBD1 matching over 10 bases. There are 14 residues in the CDR3. V gave up 3 bases and J gave up 6 bases; unmatched junction bases: 4. The germline V gene encodes CDR1 SGHVS and CDR2 FQNEAQ. The CDR3 DNA sequence: TGTGCCAGCAGCTTTGGGACAGGGGTTTCTGAAGCTTTCTTT. Translating it yields CASSFGTGVSEAFF.

The chain uses TRBV19 and TRBJ2-1, with 7 bases matching TRBD1. Losses at the gene ends were 5 bases for V and 8 bases for J; bases not matched to a gene: 9. CDR1 and CDR2 from the germline V gene are LNHDA and SQIVND (reference sequence). This CDR3 is built from 14 residues. The chain's CDR3 is CASSVSGTADEQFF. Here the CDR3 DNA reads TGTGCCAGTAGTGTATCCGGGACAGCGGATGAGCAGTTCTTC.

As concerns this clonotype: Because the CDR3 is missing its conserved closing phenylalanine or tryptophan, this is likely a read error. No DNA is shown, since the ends of the CDR3 on it are uncertain; the CDR3 is the one TCRdb lists. This chain uses TRBV20-1 with TRBJ2-1; the D call of TRBD2 is as the table states it, not checked on the DNA. Germline values: CDR1 DFQATT, CDR2 SNEGSKA (reference sequence). The CDR3 is 11 amino acids long, termini counted. CDR3 region: CSAGTSGRVLS.

V gene TRBV19 combines with J gene TRBJ2-7, with D maybe TRBD2 (5 bases). V was shortened by 5 bases and J by 6 bases, with 20 bases between the two germline ends. Germline lookup yields CDR1 LNHDA and CDR2 SQIVND (reference sequence). The length of the CDR3 is 15 residues. The DNA for the CDR3 is TGTGCCAGTAGTCCGATAGGAGGCCCGGGCCCCGAGCAGTACTTC. It specifies CASSPIGGPGPEQYF.

Ten or more counts support this clonotype. The J gene is TRBJ1-2, the V gene TRBV4-3; 8 nucleotides match TRBD1. CDR1 is LGHNA, CDR2 YSLEER, per germline. CDR3 length: 16 residues. The ends lost 1 base at V and 4 bases at J; junction bases unmatched: 8. The CDR3 nucleotides read TGCGCCAGCAGCCAAGGTGGCACGGGACAGGTCTATGGCTACACCTTC. Protein product: CASSQGGTGQVYGYTF.

This clonotype was observed a handful of times. V is TRBV6-5 and J is TRBJ2-7, with 7 bases lining up with TRBD1. The V gene end was trimmed by 6 bases and the J gene end by 4 bases; junction bases not matched to a gene: 6. Per the germline V gene, CDR1 is MNHEY and CDR2 is SVGAGI. The CDR3 consists of 13 residues. CDR3 amino acids: CASRDDREYEQYF. CDR3 DNA: TGTGCCAGCAGGGACGACAGGGAGTACGAGCAGTACTTC.

This clonotype was seen ten or more times. The V and J genes are TRBV4-3 and TRBJ1-3, with D unresolved. V shed 0 bases and J shed 0 bases, with 15 bases lying between them. The CDR3 covers 18 residues. Germline CDR1 is LGHNA and CDR2 is YSLEER. As DNA, the CDR3 is TGCGCCAGCAGCCAAGATTGGGTCGGACTGACCTCTGGAAACACCATATATTTT. Its protein is CASSQDWVGLTSGNTIYF.

The rearrangement uses TRBV2 and TRBJ2-7; TRBD1 matches 8 bases. Losses at the gene ends were 7 bases for V and 7 bases for J; bases not matched to a gene: 9. The CDR3 runs to 13 residues. Germline CDR1 and CDR2: SNHLY and FYNNEI. The CDR3 protein is CASKGRGLEEQYF. The CDR3 DNA reads TGTGCCAGCAAAGGCAGGGGGCTGGAGGAGCAGTACTTC.

This sequence joins TRBV6-5 and TRBJ1-1; TRBD1 matches at 10 bases. Germline trimming cut 5 bases from V and 5 bases from J; bases unmatched to any gene: 8. The germline V gene encodes CDR1 MNHEY and CDR2 SVGAGI. This CDR3 region has 15 residues. The CDR3 DNA reads as TGTGCCAGCAGTGTGGGACAGGGGTATAGGACTGAAGCTTTCTTT. This codes for CASSVGQGYRTEAFF.

This clonotype was detected ten times or more. The chain couples TRBV5-5 to TRBJ1-4; D not certain. There are 14 residues in the CDR3. Germline CDR1 is SGHKS and CDR2 is YYEKEE (reference sequence). Trimming stripped 1 base from V and 2 bases from J, with 6 bases between. CDR3 bases: TGTGCCAGCAGCTTGTATGATACTAATGAAAAACTGTTTTTT. This translates into CASSLYDTNEKLFF.

This clonotype was observed at least ten times. J is TRBJ2-7 and V is TRBV11-2; possible D gene TRBD2, 6 bases. Germline CDR1 is SGHAT and CDR2 is FQNNGV. The ends were cut back, 3 bases at V and 0 bases at J, with 9 bases in the middle. This CDR3 region has 14 residues. The CDR3 loop is CASSFRGSSYEQYF. The CDR3 coding sequence is TGTGCCAGCAGCTTCCGGGGGAGCTCCTACGAGCAGTACTTC.

On this clonotype itself: This sequence may be a read error, since a much larger clone differs from it by one base. The chain recombines TRBV7-6 with TRBJ2-1; 8 positions agree with TRBD1. The CDR3 consists of 19 residues. Germline loops: CDR1 SGHVS, CDR2 FNYEAQ. J was trimmed by 1 base and V by 3 bases; bases with no gene match: 14. The CDR3 DNA is TGTGCCAGCAGCTTGGGGGGACAAACCGGGACAGGTTCCTACAATGAGCAGTTCTTC. It codes for CASSLGGQTGTGSYNEQFF.

The chain combines TRBV7-6 with TRBJ1-2, with D possibly matching TRBD1 (5 bases). The CDR3 covers 15 residues. The V gene lost 10 bases and the J gene lost 4 bases, with 22 bases spanning the gap. CDR1 and CDR2 from the germline V gene are SGHVS and FNYEAQ. CDR3 in amino acids: CANSLGVQAAYGYTF. DNA of the CDR3: TGTGCCAATAGCTTAGGAGTACAGGCCGCCTATGGCTACACCTTC. The variable domain in full, completed from reference TRBV7-6 and TRBJ1-2, reads GAGVSQSPRYKVTKRGQDVALRCDPISGHVSLYWYRQALGQGPEFLTYFNYEAQQDKSGLPNDRFSAERPEGSISTLTIQRTEQRDSAMYRCANSLGVQAAYGYTFGSGTRLTVV.

This clonotype appeared a few times. The rearrangement links TRBV7-2 to TRBJ1-5; no clear D. CDR1 is SGHTA and CDR2 is FQGNSA in the germline V gene. The CDR3 has 13 amino acids. The V end lost 5 bases, the J end lost 5 bases, and 10 bases lay between the germline ends. CDR3 nucleotides: TGTGCCAGCAGCCTAGTCGGGGATCAGCCCCAGCATTTT. Amino acids: CASSLVGDQPQHF.

This clonotype was recorded a few times. The chain joins TRBV4-3 to TRBJ1-5; possible D gene TRBD1, 6 bases. The CDR3 is 15 residues long. The germline V and J ends were trimmed by 0 bases and 7 bases, with 13 bases remaining between them. Germline V gives CDR1 LGHNA, CDR2 YSLEER. The DNA of the CDR3 is TGCGCCAGCAGCCAAGATCCCGGGGGCGGACAGCCCCAGCATTTT. Protein: CASSQDPGGGQPQHF.

This clonotype rates as medium-sized (0.01 to 0.1%). The rearrangement joins TRBV27 to TRBJ2-7; D may be TRBD1 (6 bases). The germline CDR1 and CDR2 sequences are MNHEY and SMNVEV (reference sequence). This CDR3 region has 13 residues. V was shortened by 9 bases and J by 2 bases, with 14 bases between the two germline ends. CDR3 nucleotide sequence: TGTGCCAGTGGGGGCTTATCCCCCTACGAGCAGTACTTC. The encoded protein is CASGGLSPYEQYF.

This clonotype occurred many times. This chain joins TRBV7-2 and TRBJ1-1, with unresolved D. There are 12 residues in the CDR3. Germline CDR1 and CDR2: SGHTA and FQGNSA. The ends were cut back, 3 bases at V and 7 bases at J, with 9 bases in the middle. The CDR3 sequence: CASSLLGDEAFF. The CDR3 bases are TGTGCCAGCAGCTTGCTTGGAGATGAAGCTTTCTTT.

This clonotype was picked up a small number of times. The junction departs from the called germline gene at one end, perhaps through a read error. This sequence joins TRBV12-3 or TRBV12-4 and TRBJ2-1; TRBD1 is a possible D gene (5 bases). The CDR3 totals 12 residues. The CDR3 nucleotides read TGTGCCAGCAGGTTAGGGGACAATGAGCAGTTCTTC. This encodes CASRLGDNEQFF.

The table lists this clonotype with a few counts. A junction boundary mismatches the germline segment, possibly from a read error. In DNA form, the CDR3 reads TGTGCCAGCAGCGTCGAGGGCAGCTCCGACGAGCAGTACTTC. It is translated as CASSVEGSSDEQYF. The genes are TRBV9 and TRBJ2-7, with a tentative D call TRBD2 (5 bases). The CDR3 extends over 14 amino acids. Germline CDR1 and CDR2: SGDLS and YYNGEE.

Ten or more counts support this clonotype. CDR3 in DNA: TGTGCCAGCAGTTATGTAGCTTCGACCGGGGAGCTGTTTTTT. It encodes CASSYVASTGELFF. V is TRBV6-2 or TRBV6-3 and J is TRBJ2-2; D gene ambiguous. There are 14 residues in the CDR3. The ends were cut back, 3 bases at V and 5 bases at J, with 10 bases in the middle. The germline V gene has CDR1 MNHEY and CDR2 SVGEGT.